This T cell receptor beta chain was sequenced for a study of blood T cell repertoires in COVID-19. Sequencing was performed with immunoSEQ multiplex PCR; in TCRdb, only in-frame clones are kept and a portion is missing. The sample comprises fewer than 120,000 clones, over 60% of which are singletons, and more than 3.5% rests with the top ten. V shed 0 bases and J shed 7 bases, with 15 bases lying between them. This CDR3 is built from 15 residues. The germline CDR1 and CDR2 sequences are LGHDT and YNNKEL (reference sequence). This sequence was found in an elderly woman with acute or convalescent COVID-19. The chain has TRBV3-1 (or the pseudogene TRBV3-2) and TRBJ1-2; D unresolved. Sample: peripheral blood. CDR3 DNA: TGTGCCAGCAGCCAAGACGCTCGCGGAAACCTTGGCTACACCTTC. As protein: CASSQDARGNLGYTF.